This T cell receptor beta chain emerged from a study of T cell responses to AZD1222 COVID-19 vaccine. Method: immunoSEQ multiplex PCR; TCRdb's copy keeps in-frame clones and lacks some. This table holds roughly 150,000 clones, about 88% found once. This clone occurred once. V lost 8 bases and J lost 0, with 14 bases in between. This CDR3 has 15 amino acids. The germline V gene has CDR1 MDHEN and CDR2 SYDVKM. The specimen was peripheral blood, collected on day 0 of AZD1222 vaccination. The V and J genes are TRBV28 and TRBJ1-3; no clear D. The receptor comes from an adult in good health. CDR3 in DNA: TGTGCCAGCCGGCGAAGGGAGGCCTCTGGAAACACCATATATTTT. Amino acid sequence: CASRRREASGNTIYF.